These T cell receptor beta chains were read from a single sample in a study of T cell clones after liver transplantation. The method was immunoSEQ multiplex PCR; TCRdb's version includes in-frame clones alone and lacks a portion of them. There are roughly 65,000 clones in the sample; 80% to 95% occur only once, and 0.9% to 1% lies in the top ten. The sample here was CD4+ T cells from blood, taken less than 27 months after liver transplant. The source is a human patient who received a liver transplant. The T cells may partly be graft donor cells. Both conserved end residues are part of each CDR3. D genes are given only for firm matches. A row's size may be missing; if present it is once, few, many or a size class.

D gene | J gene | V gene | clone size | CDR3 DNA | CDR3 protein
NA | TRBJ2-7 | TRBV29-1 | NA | TGCAGCTTTATGACAGATTACTACGAGCAGTACTTC | CSFMTDYYEQYF
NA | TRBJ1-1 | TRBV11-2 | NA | TGTGCCAGCAGCTTATCCGGGGACACTGAAGCTTTCTTT | CASSLSGDTEAFF
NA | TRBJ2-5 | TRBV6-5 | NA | TGTGCCAGCAGTTACGGGGGGACCCAGTACTTC | CASSYGGTQYF
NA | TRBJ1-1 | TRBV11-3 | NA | TGTGCCAGCAGCTTAGATTCAGGGCATAACACTGAAGCTTTCTTT | CASSLDSGHNTEAFF
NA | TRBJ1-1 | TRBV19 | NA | TGTGCCAGTAGGCCAGGGAGGGCTGAAGCTTTCTTT | CASRPGRAEAFF
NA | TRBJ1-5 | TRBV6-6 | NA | TGTGCCAGCAACCGGGACGGGGGTAGCAATCAGCCCCAGCATTTT | CASNRDGGSNQPQHF
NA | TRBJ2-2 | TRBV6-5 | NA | TGTGCCAGCAGAGCGTACAGGATTGAAACCGGGGAGCTGTTTTTT | CASRAYRIETGELFF
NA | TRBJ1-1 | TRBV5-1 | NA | TGCGCCAGCTTTTACTCGGACGGGAACACTGAAGCTTTCTTT | CASFYSDGNTEAFF
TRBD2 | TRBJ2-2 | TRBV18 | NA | TGTGCCAGCTCGCCGGGACTAGCGGGAGTTATGGGGGAGCTGTTTTTT | CASSPGLAGVMGELFF
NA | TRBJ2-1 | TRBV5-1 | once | TGCGCCAGCAGCTCCGGGGCAGGAGACAATGAGCAGTTCTTC | CASSSGAGDNEQFF
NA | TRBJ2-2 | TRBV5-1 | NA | TGCGCCAGCAGCTCGAATCCGGGCGGGGAGCTGTTTTTT | CASSSNPGGELFF
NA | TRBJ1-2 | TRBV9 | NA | TGTGCCAGCAGCGAGGGAAACAGGGTCCCTGGCTACACCTTC | CASSEGNRVPGYTF
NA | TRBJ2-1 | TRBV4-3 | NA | TGCGCCAGCAGCGGCAGGGGTTACAATGAGCAGTTCTTC | CASSGRGYNEQFF
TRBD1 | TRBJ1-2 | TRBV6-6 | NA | TGTGCCAGCAGTCTAGGACAGGGGGCCTATGGCTACACCTTC | CASSLGQGAYGYTF
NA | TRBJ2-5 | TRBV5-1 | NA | TGCGCCAGCACCTTACTAGATGTGGAGACCCAGTACTTC | CASTLLDVETQYF
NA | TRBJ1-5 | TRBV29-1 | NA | TGCAGCGTTACCACAGGGATGGGTCAGCCCCAGCATTTT | CSVTTGMGQPQHF
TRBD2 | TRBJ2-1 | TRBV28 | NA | TGTGCCAGCCGACTAGCGGGAGCTTTTGAGCAGTTCTTC | CASRLAGAFEQFF
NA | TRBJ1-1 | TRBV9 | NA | TGTGCCAGCAGCGCGGGGTCTCGGGACACTGAAGCTTTCTTT | CASSAGSRDTEAFF
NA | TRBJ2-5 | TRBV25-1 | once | TGTGCCAGCAGTAGCGGAGCTCCGAAAGAGACCCAGTACTTC | CASSSGAPKETQYF
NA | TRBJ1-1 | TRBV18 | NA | TGTGCCAGCCGACGGAGGAACACTGAAGCTTTCTTT | CASRRRNTEAFF
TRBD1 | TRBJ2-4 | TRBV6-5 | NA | TGTGCCAGCAGGACAGGGCAAGGAAGCATTCAGTACTTC | CASRTGQGSIQYF
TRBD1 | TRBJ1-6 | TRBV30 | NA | TGTGCCTGGAGGCCGGGACAGCGAAGCTCCTATAATTCACCCCTCCACTTT | CAWRPGQRSSYNSPLHF
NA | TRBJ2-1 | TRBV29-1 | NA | TGCAGCGTTTCCACGGTAGCGGTATACAATGAGCAGTTCTTC | CSVSTVAVYNEQFF
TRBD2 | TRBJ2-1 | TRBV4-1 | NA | TGCGCCAGCAGCCGACTAGCGGGTCCTGACAATGAGCAGTTCTTC | CASSRLAGPDNEQFF
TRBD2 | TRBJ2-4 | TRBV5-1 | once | TGCGCCAGCAGCTTGGCTGGGGGGGAAAACATTCAGTACTTC | CASSLAGGENIQYF
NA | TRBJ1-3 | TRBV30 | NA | TGTGCCTGGAGTGTACACCTTTCTCGGGAGAACACCATATATTTT | CAWSVHLSRENTIYF
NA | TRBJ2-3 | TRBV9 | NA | TGTGCCAGCAGCGTAGTTTCGCCGGGTGGCACAGATACGCAGTATTTT | CASSVVSPGGTDTQYF
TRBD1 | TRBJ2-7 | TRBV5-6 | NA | TGTGCCAGCAGCTTGGGGGACAGGCCCTACGAGCAGTACTTC | CASSLGDRPYEQYF
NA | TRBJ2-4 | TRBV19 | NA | TGTGCCAGTAGTATAGGGGGGCCACTAGGCAAAAACATTCAGTACTTC | CASSIGGPLGKNIQYF
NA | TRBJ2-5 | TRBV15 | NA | TGTGCCACCAGCAGAGTGTCGGGAAGAGAGACCCAGTACTTC | CATSRVSGRETQYF
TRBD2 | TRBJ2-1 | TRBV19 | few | TGTGCCAGTAGCCCCATCGCGGGAGGCTGGAATGAGCAGTTCTTC | CASSPIAGGWNEQFF
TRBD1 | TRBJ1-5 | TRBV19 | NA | TGTGCCAGTAGGCCCCGGACAGGGTCGGATCAGCCCCAGCATTTT | CASRPRTGSDQPQHF
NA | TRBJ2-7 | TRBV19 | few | TGTGCCAGTAGCAGGGGTCTTAGCTCCTACGAGCAGTACTTC | CASSRGLSSYEQYF
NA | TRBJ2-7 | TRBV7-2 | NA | TGTGCCAGCAGCTTAAATCTGCGGACAAAGGGCTACGAGCAGTACTTC | CASSLNLRTKGYEQYF
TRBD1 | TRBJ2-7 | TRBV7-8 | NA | TGTGCCAGCAGCAGGACAGGGATTTTCTACGAGCAGTACTTC | CASSRTGIFYEQYF
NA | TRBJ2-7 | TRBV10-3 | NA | TGTGCCATCAGAGGCGCCGAATATGGGGAGCAGTACTTC | CAIRGAEYGEQYF